This T cell receptor (beta chain) originates from a study of T-cell memory formation after mild COVID-19 (dated by TCRdb to the early 2020s). A note on the overall study: TCR sequence clusters from the two donors were largely donor specific. In two donors, T-cell clones that expanded and contracted after mild COVID-19 were followed by sequencing TCRalpha and TCRbeta repertoires longitudinally. The cohort was made up of two young adult volunteers, one female and one male, who were previously healthy. The paper's findings and limits, for the study overall: Contracting CD4+ clones appeared mostly in the CM and EM memory subsets, whereas CD8+ clones were enriched in EMRA. Whether the second-wave clones peaking on day 37 were SARS-CoV-2 specific was not confirmed. Clones contracting from day 15 to 85 had balanced CD4/CD8 phenotypes, while a second wave expanding from day 15 to 37 was biased towards CD4+. The detection of some responding clones in pre-infection memory suggests that pre-existing cross-reactive memory T cells joined the SARS-CoV-2 response. Only two mild cases were covered in the study, and larger cohorts including severe cases with pre-infection samples were considered necessary.

According to the germline V gene, CDR1 reads KGHSH and CDR2 reads LQKENI. The CDR3 runs 14 residues from the cysteine to the phenylalanine. Only CDR3 DNA remains: 42 bases, in frame from the first base. V and J lose 5 bases and 2 bases, and a span of 13 bases separates them. Sequencing instrument: Illumina NovaSeq 6000. TCRalpha and TCRbeta cDNA libraries were constructed by 5'RACE with constant-segment primers, with sample barcodes and unique molecular identifiers being introduced. RNA was extracted from every sample with Trizol reagent. Libraries were amplified in two PCR steps, with a second sample barcode and Illumina TruSeq adapters added in the second step. Sequencing of libraries was performed on an Illumina NovaSeq with 2 x 150 bp paired-end reads. In the authors' own workflow: Demultiplexing of reads and collapsing into UMI-guided consensus sequences were performed with migec v1.2.7. Using mixcr v2.1.11, the UMI consensuses were aligned to TRA and TRB V and J templates and assembled into clonotypes. A clonotype was counted as expanded or contracted only if both edgeR and NoisET called the change significant, with noise models trained on biological replicates. For edgeR calls, the thresholds were a false discovery rate-adjusted p below 0.01 and a log2 fold-change of 1. As an exploratory analysis of dynamics, PCA with hierarchical clustering was applied to max-normalized trajectories of the 1000 most abundant clonotypes. Separately sequenced CD4+ and CD8+ repertoires were used to assign a CD4 or CD8 phenotype to each responding clone. TCRdb trimmed public reads at Q25 via fastp, called clones via MiXCR and kept in-frame beta chains. For every CDR3 protein sequence, its rows merge into one entry that carries the most common genes and DNA. TCRdb's processing, not the authors' own work, is the source of the V and J calls. The sample includes fewer than 250,000 distinct CDR3 sequences, with approximately 30% observed a single time. The ten largest clonotypes hold roughly 11% of the sample.

Ficoll-Paque density gradient centrifugation was used to isolate PBMCs. Points on this clonotype: What antigen it recognizes has not been identified. Base qualities are missing; no much larger clone stands one base away.

This clonotype was sampled from an adult woman who had mild COVID-19 (a few samples of this study predate the infection). The sample titles of this study are shuffled in the database, so cell type and time point are left out; the donor was told from shared clones. The receptor chain draws on TRBV18 and TRBJ2-7; the D element might be TRBD1 or TRBD2, as each aligns at 5 bases. The sequenced material came from PBMCs or a T cell subset sorted from them (not recorded which). The CDR3 region reads CASSTGTEPYEQYF. The bases read TGTGCCAGCTCAACCGGGACGGAACCCTACGAGCAGTACTTC.